Listed below are T cell receptor beta chains from one sample, sequenced in a study of control samples from healthy donors and cancer patients. Sequencing was performed with immunoSEQ multiplex PCR; in TCRdb, only in-frame clones are kept and a portion is missing. The data contain around 130,000 clones, 85% to 95% of them singletons. The specimen was blood. Receptors originate from a man aged 25-40 years in good health. The CDR3 runs from the conserved cysteine through the conserved F or W. The order of the fields is V gene, J gene, D gene, clone size, CDR3 DNA, CDR3 protein. A D gene is named only where the DNA matches it firmly. The size entry is marked missing in some rows and otherwise reads once, few, many or a size class.

V gene: TRBV9; J gene: TRBJ1-2; D gene: .; clone size: .; CDR3 DNA: TGTGCCAGCAGCGCAACGTCGACCTATGGCTACACCTTC; CDR3 protein: CASSATSTYGYTF
V gene: TRBV21-1; J gene: TRBJ1-4; D gene: .; clone size: .; CDR3 DNA: TGTGCCAACTCGACAGGGGAAACTAATGAAAAACTGTTTTTT; CDR3 protein: CANSTGETNEKLFF
V gene: TRBV5-8; J gene: TRBJ2-1; D gene: .; clone size: .; CDR3 DNA: TGTGCCAGCGGGGACCTGAACCCACATGAGCAGTTCTTC; CDR3 protein: CASGDLNPHEQFF
V gene: TRBV27; J gene: TRBJ2-3; D gene: TRBD2; clone size: .; CDR3 DNA: TGTGCCAGCAGTTTATACAGCGGGGGGCTAAATACGCAGTATTTT; CDR3 protein: CASSLYSGGLNTQYF
V gene: TRBV6-5; J gene: TRBJ1-1; D gene: TRBD1; clone size: .; CDR3 DNA: TGTGCCAGCAAGGGACAGGGGTTCAGAGCTGAAGCTTTCTTT; CDR3 protein: CASKGQGFRAEAFF
V gene: TRBV28; J gene: TRBJ1-2; D gene: .; clone size: .; CDR3 DNA: TGTGCCAGCAGGATGAACTATGGCTACACCTTC; CDR3 protein: CASRMNYGYTF
V gene: TRBV7-2; J gene: TRBJ1-2; D gene: .; clone size: .; CDR3 DNA: TGTGCCAGCAACCTCGGAGGGATCTATGGCTACACCTTC; CDR3 protein: CASNLGGIYGYTF
V gene: TRBV6-2/TRBV6-3; J gene: TRBJ1-2; D gene: .; clone size: .; CDR3 DNA: TGTGCCAGCAGTTACTTGCCCCCTCGTTCTGGCTACACCTTC; CDR3 protein: CASSYLPPRSGYTF
V gene: TRBV4-3; J gene: TRBJ1-6; D gene: .; clone size: .; CDR3 DNA: TGCGCCAGCAGCCAAGATAGGGGGAATGCGGGCTCACCCCTCCACTTT; CDR3 protein: CASSQDRGNAGSPLHF
V gene: TRBV12-5; J gene: TRBJ2-1; D gene: TRBD2; clone size: .; CDR3 DNA: TGTGCTAGTGGTCGATCGAGCGGGGGGCTGTACAATGAGCAGTTCTTC; CDR3 protein: CASGRSSGGLYNEQFF
V gene: TRBV28; J gene: TRBJ1-1; D gene: .; clone size: .; CDR3 DNA: TGTGCCAGCAGTTTGGGGCCGACGGCCACTGAAGCTTTCTTT; CDR3 protein: CASSLGPTATEAFF
V gene: TRBV30; J gene: TRBJ1-2; D gene: .; clone size: few; CDR3 DNA: TGTGCCTGGAGTGGCCCCAGGGGTGACTATGGCTACACCTTC; CDR3 protein: CAWSGPRGDYGYTF
V gene: TRBV9; J gene: TRBJ2-1; D gene: TRBD1; clone size: .; CDR3 DNA: TGTGCCAGCAGCTTTGACAGGGGAGGATACAATGAGCAGTTCTTC; CDR3 protein: CASSFDRGGYNEQFF
V gene: TRBV19; J gene: TRBJ1-3; D gene: .; clone size: .; CDR3 DNA: TGTGCCAGTAGTATAGGTCCCGGTCTCGGAAACACCATATATTTT; CDR3 protein: CASSIGPGLGNTIYF
V gene: TRBV20-1; J gene: TRBJ2-3; D gene: .; clone size: .; CDR3 DNA: TGCAGTGCTAGTGGGGAAACAGATACGCAGTATTTT; CDR3 protein: CSASGETDTQYF
V gene: TRBV5-6; J gene: TRBJ2-6; D gene: .; clone size: .; CDR3 DNA: TGTGCCAGCAGCTTGGCGCCGGCCCGCTCTGGGGCCAACGTCCTGACTTTC; CDR3 protein: CASSLAPARSGANVLTF
V gene: TRBV4-3; J gene: TRBJ1-4; D gene: .; clone size: .; CDR3 DNA: TGCGCCAGCAGCCAAGATCTTGGGGGCGGTGAAAAACTGTTTTTT; CDR3 protein: CASSQDLGGGEKLFF
V gene: TRBV29-1; J gene: TRBJ2-1; D gene: .; clone size: .; CDR3 DNA: TGCAGCGTTGGGGGGAGCTCCTACAATGAGCAGTTCTTC; CDR3 protein: CSVGGSSYNEQFF
V gene: TRBV4-3; J gene: TRBJ1-1; D gene: .; clone size: .; CDR3 DNA: TGCGCCAGCAGCCAAGTCGGTAAGAACACTGAAGCTTTCTTT; CDR3 protein: CASSQVGKNTEAFF
V gene: TRBV18; J gene: TRBJ2-7; D gene: .; clone size: .; CDR3 DNA: TGTGCCAGCTCACAGGGGTCCTACGAGCAGTACTTC; CDR3 protein: CASSQGSYEQYF
V gene: TRBV7-2; J gene: TRBJ2-3; D gene: .; clone size: few; CDR3 DNA: TGTGCCAGCAGCTTAGCGAACCCCCCCACAGATACGCAGTATTTT; CDR3 protein: CASSLANPPTDTQYF
V gene: TRBV5-3; J gene: TRBJ2-5; D gene: TRBD2; clone size: .; CDR3 DNA: TGTGCCAGAAGCCCGGGTAGCGGGGGGGGCCAAGAGACCCAGTACTTC; CDR3 protein: CARSPGSGGGQETQYF
V gene: TRBV25-1; J gene: TRBJ2-2; D gene: .; clone size: .; CDR3 DNA: TGTGCCAGCAGTGAGAACGTGGTGAACACCGGGGAGCTGTTTTTT; CDR3 protein: CASSENVVNTGELFF
V gene: TRBV5-6; J gene: TRBJ1-4; D gene: .; clone size: once; CDR3 DNA: TGTGCCAGCAGCTTTCCGGCCGCGGGGCCTAATGAAAAACTGTTTTTT; CDR3 protein: CASSFPAAGPNEKLFF
V gene: TRBV29-1; J gene: TRBJ2-5; D gene: .; clone size: .; CDR3 DNA: TGCAGCGTTCTCAGCCGGAACCAAGAGACCCAGTACTTC; CDR3 protein: CSVLSRNQETQYF